This TCR beta chain was recovered during a study of chemoradiotherapy in HPV16-positive cancers. CDR1 and CDR2 from the germline V gene are SGHRS and YFSETQ. V lost 7 bases to trimming and J lost 4 bases; unmatched junction nucleotides: 14. The CDR3 spans 16 residues. Data came from immunoSEQ multiplex PCR; TCRdb stores just in-frame clones and leaves some out. The sample holds about 22,000 clones, just under 95% seen once. The sequences come from blood, collected from a patient who underwent chemoradiotherapy. This TCR came from a human donor with HPV-associated anogenital cancer. J is TRBJ2-7 and V is TRBV5-1; 10 bases match TRBD2. CDR3 sequence: CASSTTIAGGRYEQYF. Here the CDR3 DNA reads TGCGCCAGCTCGACGACAATAGCGGGGGGTAGGTACGAGCAGTACTTC.